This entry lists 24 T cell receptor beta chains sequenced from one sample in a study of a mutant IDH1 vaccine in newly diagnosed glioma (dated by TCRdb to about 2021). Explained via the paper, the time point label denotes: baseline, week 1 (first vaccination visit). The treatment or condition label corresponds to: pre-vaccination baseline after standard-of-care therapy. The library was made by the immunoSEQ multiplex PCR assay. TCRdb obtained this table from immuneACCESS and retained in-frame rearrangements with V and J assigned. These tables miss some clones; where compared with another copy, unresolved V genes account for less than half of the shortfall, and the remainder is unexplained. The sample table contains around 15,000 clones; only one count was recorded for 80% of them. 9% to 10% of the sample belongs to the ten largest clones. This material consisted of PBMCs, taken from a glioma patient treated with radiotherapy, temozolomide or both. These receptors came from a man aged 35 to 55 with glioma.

The DNA of the CDR3 is TGTGCCAGTACTCAGGGTCACGGAATTCTTTTTCAGTTCTTC. It codes for CASTQGHGILFQFF. This sequence joins TRBV19 and TRBJ2-1, with D possibly TRBD1 on 5 matching bases. In germline, CDR1 is LNHDA, CDR2 SQIVND (reference sequence). Trimming removed 7 bases from V and 13 bases from J, with 23 bases in between. This CDR3 spans 14 amino acids.

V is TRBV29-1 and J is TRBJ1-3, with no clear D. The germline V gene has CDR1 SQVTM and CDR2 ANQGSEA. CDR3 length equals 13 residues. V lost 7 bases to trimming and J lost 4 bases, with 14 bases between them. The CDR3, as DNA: TGCAGCGCCTTATTGGTCTCCGGAAACACCATATATTTT. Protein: CSALLVSGNTIYF.

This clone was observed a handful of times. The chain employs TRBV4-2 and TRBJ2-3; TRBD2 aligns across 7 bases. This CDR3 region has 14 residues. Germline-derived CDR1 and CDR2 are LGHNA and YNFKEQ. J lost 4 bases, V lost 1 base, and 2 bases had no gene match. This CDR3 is CASSQGTSADTQYF. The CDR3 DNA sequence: TGTGCCAGCAGCCAAGGTACTAGCGCAGATACGCAGTATTTT.

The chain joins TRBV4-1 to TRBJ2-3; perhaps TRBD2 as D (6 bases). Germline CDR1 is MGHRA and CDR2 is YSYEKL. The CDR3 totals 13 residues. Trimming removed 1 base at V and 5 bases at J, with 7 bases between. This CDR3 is CASSQVGGDTQYF. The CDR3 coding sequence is TGCGCCAGCAGCCAAGTGGGGGGAGATACGCAGTATTTT.

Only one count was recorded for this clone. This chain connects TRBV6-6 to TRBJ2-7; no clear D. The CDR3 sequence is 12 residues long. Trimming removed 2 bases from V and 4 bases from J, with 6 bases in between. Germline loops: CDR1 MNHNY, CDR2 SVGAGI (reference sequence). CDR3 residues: CASSYDGYEQYF. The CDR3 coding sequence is TGTGCCAGCAGTTACGACGGGTACGAGCAGTACTTC.

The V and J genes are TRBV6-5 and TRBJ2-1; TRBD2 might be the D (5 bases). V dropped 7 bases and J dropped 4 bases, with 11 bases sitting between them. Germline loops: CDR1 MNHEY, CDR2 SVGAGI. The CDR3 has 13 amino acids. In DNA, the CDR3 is TGTGCCAGCAAAGACCCGGGGTACAATGAGCAGTTCTTC. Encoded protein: CASKDPGYNEQFF.

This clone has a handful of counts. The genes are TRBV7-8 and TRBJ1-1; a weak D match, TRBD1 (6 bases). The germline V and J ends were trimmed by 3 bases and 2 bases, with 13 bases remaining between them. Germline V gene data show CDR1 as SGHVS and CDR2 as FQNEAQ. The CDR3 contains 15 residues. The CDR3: CASSFYDRINTEAFF. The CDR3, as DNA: TGTGCCAGCAGCTTCTATGACAGGATTAACACTGAAGCTTTCTTT.

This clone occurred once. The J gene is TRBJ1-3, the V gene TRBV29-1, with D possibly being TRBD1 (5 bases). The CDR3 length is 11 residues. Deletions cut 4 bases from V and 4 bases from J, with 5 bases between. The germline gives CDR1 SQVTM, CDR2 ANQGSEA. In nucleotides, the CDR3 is TGCAGCGTTGGACAGGGAAACACCATATATTTT. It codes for CSVGQGNTIYF.

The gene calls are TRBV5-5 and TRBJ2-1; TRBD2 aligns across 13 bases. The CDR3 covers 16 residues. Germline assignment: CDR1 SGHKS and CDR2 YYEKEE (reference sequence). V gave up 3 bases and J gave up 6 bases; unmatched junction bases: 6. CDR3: CASSYRTSGSSNEQFF. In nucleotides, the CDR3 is TGTGCCAGCAGCTACAGGACTAGCGGGAGCTCCAATGAGCAGTTCTTC.

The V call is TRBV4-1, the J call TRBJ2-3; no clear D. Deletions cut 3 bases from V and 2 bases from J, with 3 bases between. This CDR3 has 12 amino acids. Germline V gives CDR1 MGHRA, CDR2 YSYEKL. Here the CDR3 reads CASSQLTDTQYF. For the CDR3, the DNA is TGCGCCAGCAGCCAGCTCACAGATACGCAGTATTTT.

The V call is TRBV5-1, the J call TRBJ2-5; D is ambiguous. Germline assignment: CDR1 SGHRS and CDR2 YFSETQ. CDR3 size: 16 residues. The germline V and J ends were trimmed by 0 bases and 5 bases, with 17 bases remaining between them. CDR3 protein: CASSLVPAGSGETQYF. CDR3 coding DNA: TGCGCCAGCAGCTTGGTTCCGGCAGGCTCCGGGGAGACCCAGTACTTC. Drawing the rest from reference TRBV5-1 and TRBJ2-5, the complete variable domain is KAGVTQTPRYLIKTRGQQVTLSCSPISGHRSVSWYQQTPGQGLQFLFEYFSETQRNKGNFPGRFSGRQFSNSRSEMNVSTLELGDSALYLCASSLVPAGSGETQYFGPGTRLLVL.

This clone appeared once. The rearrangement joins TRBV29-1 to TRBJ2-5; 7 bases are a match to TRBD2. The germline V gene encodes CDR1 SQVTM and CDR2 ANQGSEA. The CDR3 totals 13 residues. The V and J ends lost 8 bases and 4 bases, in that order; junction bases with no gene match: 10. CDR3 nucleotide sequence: TGCAGCCTTTGGACCACGGGAGGAGAGACCCAGTACTTC. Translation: CSLWTTGGETQYF.

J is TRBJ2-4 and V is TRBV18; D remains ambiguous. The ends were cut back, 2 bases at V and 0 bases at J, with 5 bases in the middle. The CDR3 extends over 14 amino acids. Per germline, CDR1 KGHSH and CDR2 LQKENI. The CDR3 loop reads CASSPELAKNIQYF. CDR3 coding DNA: TGTGCCAGCTCACCAGAGCTAGCCAAAAACATTCAGTACTTC.

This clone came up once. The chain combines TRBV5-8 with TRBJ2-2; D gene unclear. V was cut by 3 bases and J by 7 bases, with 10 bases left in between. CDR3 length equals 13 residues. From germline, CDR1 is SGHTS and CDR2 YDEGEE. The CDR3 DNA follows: TGTGCCAGCAGCTCGAGTGGGTACGGGGAGCTGTTTTTT. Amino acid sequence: CASSSSGYGELFF.

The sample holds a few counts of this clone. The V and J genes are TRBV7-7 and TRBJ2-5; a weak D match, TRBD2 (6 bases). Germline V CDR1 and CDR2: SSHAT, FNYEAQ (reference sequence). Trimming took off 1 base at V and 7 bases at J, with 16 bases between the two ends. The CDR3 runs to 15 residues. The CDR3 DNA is TGTGCCAGCAGCTTAGACGGCGGGGCCTTGGGGACCCAGTACTTC. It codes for CASSLDGGALGTQYF.

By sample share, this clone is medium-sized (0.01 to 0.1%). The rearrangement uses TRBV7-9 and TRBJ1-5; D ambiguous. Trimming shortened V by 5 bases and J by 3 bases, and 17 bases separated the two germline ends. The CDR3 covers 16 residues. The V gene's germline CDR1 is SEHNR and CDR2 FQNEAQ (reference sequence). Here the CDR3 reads CASSLPRESYNQPQHF. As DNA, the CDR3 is TGTGCCAGCAGCCTACCCCGGGAATCGTACAATCAGCCCCAGCATTTT.

In DNA, the CDR3 is TGTGCCAGCAGCTCCCGGACTATCTACAATGAGCAGTTCTTC. Residues: CASSSRTIYNEQFF. The chain couples TRBV5-8 to TRBJ2-1; TRBD2 might be the D (6 bases). CDR3 length equals 14 residues. V gave up 3 bases and J gave up 3 bases, with 10 bases separating them. Germline CDR1 and CDR2: SGHTS and YDEGEE.

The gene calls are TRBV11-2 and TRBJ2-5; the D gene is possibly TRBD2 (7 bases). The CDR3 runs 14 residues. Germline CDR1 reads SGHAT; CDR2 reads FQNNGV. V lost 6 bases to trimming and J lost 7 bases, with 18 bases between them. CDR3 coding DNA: TGTGCCAGCAGTAGCCCCGGGGGGCCGGTGACCCAGTACTTC. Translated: CASSSPGGPVTQYF.

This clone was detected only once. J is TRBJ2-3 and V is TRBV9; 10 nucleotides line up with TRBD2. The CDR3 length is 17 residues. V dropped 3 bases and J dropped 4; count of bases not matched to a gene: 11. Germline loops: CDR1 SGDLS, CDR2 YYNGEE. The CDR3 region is CASSALGAGGEADTQYF. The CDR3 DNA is TGTGCCAGCAGCGCGCTAGGAGCGGGAGGGGAAGCAGATACGCAGTATTTT.

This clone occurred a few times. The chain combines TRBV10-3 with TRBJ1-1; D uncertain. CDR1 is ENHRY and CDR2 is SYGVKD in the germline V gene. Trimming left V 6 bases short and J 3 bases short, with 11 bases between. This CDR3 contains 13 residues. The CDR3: CAIRATEDTEAFF. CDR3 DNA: TGTGCCATCAGGGCTACTGAGGACACTGAAGCTTTCTTT.

The CDR3 region has the DNA TGTGCCAGCAGCTTAGATCTGGCGGGAGTGGCGGATACGCAGTATTTT. This gives the protein CASSLDLAGVADTQYF. The chain couples TRBV7-9 to TRBJ2-3; 7 bases line up with TRBD2. The germline gives CDR1 SEHNR, CDR2 FQNEAQ (reference sequence). V was clipped by 1 base and J by 6 bases; unmatched bases: 10. The CDR3 is made up of 16 amino acids.

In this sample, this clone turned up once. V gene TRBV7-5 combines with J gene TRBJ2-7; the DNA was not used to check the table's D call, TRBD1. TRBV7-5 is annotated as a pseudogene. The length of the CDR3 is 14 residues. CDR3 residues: CARSLDRQAYEQYV. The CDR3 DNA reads TGTGCCAGAAGCTTAGACAGGCAGGCCTACGAGCAGTACGTC.

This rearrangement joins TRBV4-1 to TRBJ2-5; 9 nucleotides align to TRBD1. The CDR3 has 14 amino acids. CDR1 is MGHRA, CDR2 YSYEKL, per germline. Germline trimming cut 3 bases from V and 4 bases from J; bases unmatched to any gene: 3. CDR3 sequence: CASSHPGQGETQYF. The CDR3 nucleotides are TGCGCCAGCAGCCACCCGGGACAGGGAGAGACCCAGTACTTC.

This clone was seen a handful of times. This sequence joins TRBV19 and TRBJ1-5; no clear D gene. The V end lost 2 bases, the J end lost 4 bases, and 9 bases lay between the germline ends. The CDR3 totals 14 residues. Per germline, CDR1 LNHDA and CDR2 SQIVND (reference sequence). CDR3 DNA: TGTGCCAGTAGTATAAACGCAGCTAATCAGCCCCAGCATTTT. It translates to CASSINAANQPQHF.